This T cell receptor (beta chain) was recovered during a study of blood T cell repertoires in COVID-19. Study-level background: T cells, B-cell-depleted T cells, or PBMCs provided the cDNA or gDNA that served as material.

The J segment lost 6 bases and the V segment lost 4 bases, leaving 3 bases of the junction unmatched. The CDR3 is made up of 12 amino acids. CDR1 and CDR2 from the germline V gene are SGHNT and YYREEE (reference sequence). A Seattle source enrolled patients during active infection and followed them longitudinally. Original analysis: Reference gene primer amplification in the assay estimated nucleated cell counts. Produced via immunoSEQ multiplex PCR; TCRdb's table is partial and in-frame only. That table supplies the V and J calls and clone size; D and trimming were determined from the DNA. The sample lists about 350,000 clones, about 87% occurring once.

The TCR sequence derives from a man aged 25 to 40 with COVID-19, enrolled during active disease. V gene TRBV5-4 combines with J gene TRBJ1-2; 7 positions agree with TRBD1. Sequencing was done on a sample of peripheral blood. The CDR3 loop reads CASSLRGNGYTF. The CDR3 nucleotides read TGTGCCAGCAGCCTCAGGGGGAATGGCTACACCTTC.